These 23 T cell receptor beta chains came from one sample sequenced in a study of CD8 T cells in ankylosing spondylitis. TCRdb itself ran the 5' RACE reads through MiXCR, one entry per CDR3 protein. The table records 150,000 to 200,000 distinct CDR3 sequences, roughly 13% of them present only once. Specimen: blood, either unsorted or a sorted T cell fraction (not recorded which). The receptors were sampled from a female donor with ankylosing spondylitis or in good health (not recorded which).

This clonotype was counted at least ten times. The chain couples TRBV11-2 to TRBJ2-1; 14 bases align to TRBD2. The V segment lost 0 bases and the J segment 9 bases; nucleotides outside the gene matches: 7. The CDR3 spans 17 residues. Germline V gene sequence: CDR1 SGHAT, CDR2 FQNNGV. CDR3 residues: CASSLDLGLAGVIEQFF. In DNA, the CDR3 is TGTGCCAGCAGCTTAGACCTGGGACTAGCGGGAGTTATTGAGCAGTTCTTC.

The chain has TRBV5-6 and TRBJ1-2; 7 nucleotides agree with TRBD1. The V and J ends lost 5 bases and 3 bases, in that order; junction bases with no gene match: 4. The V gene's germline CDR1 is SGHDT and CDR2 YYEEEE. The CDR3 consists of 13 residues. CDR3: CASSRDRDYGYTF. In nucleotides, the CDR3 is TGTGCCAGCAGTCGAGACAGGGACTATGGCTACACCTTC.

The chain joins TRBV20-1 to TRBJ2-1, with a weak D call TRBD2 (6 bases). This CDR3 is built from 14 residues. Germline V gene data show CDR1 as DFQATT and CDR2 as SNEGSKA (reference sequence). V was shortened by 5 bases and J by 8 bases, with 19 bases between the two germline ends. CDR3 bases: TGCAGTGCTGATAGCGGAAACGGCGGGGATGAGCAGTTCTTC. This encodes CSADSGNGGDEQFF.

This clonotype came up a few times. The chain carries TRBV5-1 and TRBJ1-3; D is possibly TRBD1 (6 bases). The CDR3 is 15 amino acids. CDR1 is SGHRS, CDR2 YFSETQ, per germline. The ends were cut back, 4 bases at V and 4 bases at J, with 15 bases in the middle. CDR3 in DNA: TGCGCCAGCAGCCCGAATCCAGGGGTAGGAAACACCATATATTTT. This codes for CASSPNPGVGNTIYF.

The chain uses TRBV7-8 and TRBJ2-7; D is possibly TRBD1 (5 bases). Germline CDR1 and CDR2: SGHVS and FQNEAQ. The CDR3 length is 14 residues. Trimming cost V 1 base and J 3 bases, with 10 bases left between them. CDR3 sequence reads: CASSLGAGNYEQYF. The CDR3 region has the DNA TGTGCCAGCAGCTTAGGCGCAGGGAACTACGAGCAGTACTTC.

The gene calls are TRBV5-1 and TRBJ2-5; tentative D call: TRBD2 (6 bases). The CDR3 extends over 11 amino acids. Germline CDR1 reads SGHRS; CDR2 reads YFSETQ. V shed 7 bases and J shed 7 bases, with 11 bases lying between them. The CDR3 sequence: CASLEEGTQYF. CDR3 DNA: TGCGCCAGCTTGGAGGAGGGGACCCAGTACTTC. The whole variable domain, filled in from reference TRBV5-1 and TRBJ2-5, reads KAGVTQTPRYLIKTRGQQVTLSCSPISGHRSVSWYQQTPGQGLQFLFEYFSETQRNKGNFPGRFSGRQFSNSRSEMNVSTLELGDSALYLCASLEEGTQYFGPGTRLLVL.

This clonotype came up a few times. J is TRBJ1-5 and V is TRBV4-3; possible D gene TRBD1, 6 bases. Trimming took off 5 bases at V and 3 bases at J, with 8 bases between the two ends. The CDR3 extends over 13 amino acids. Germline CDR1 LGHNA, CDR2 YSLEER. DNA of the CDR3: TGCGCCAGCAGCGAGGGGGTCAATCAGCCCCAGCATTTT. The encoded protein is CASSEGVNQPQHF.

This clonotype was observed at least ten times. This sequence joins TRBV20-1 and TRBJ1-2, with a tentative D call TRBD1 (5 bases). Trimming removed 4 bases from V and 4 bases from J, with 10 bases in between. This CDR3 has 12 amino acids. CDR1 DFQATT and CDR2 SNEGSKA come from the germline V gene (reference sequence). The DNA for the CDR3 is TGCAGTGCTATAGGGGTGGCCTATGGCTACACCTTC. It specifies CSAIGVAYGYTF.

The V gene is TRBV28, the J gene TRBJ2-2, with TRBD1 identical over 8 bases. Trimming removed 6 bases from V and 1 base from J; junction bases left unmatched: 4. This CDR3 spans 15 amino acids. Germline lookup yields CDR1 MDHEN and CDR2 SYDVKM. The CDR3 sequence is CASRIGQGNTGELFF. The CDR3 region has the DNA TGTGCCAGCAGGATCGGACAGGGGAACACCGGGGAGCTGTTTTTT.

This clonotype occurred many times. The chain carries TRBV5-1 and TRBJ2-1; D perhaps matches TRBD1 (5 bases). The ends were cut back, 6 bases at V and 6 bases at J, with 22 bases in the middle. Germline CDR1 is SGHRS and CDR2 is YFSETQ. The CDR3 is made up of 16 amino acids. The CDR3 protein is CASNPLQDSVGNEQFF. CDR3 coding DNA: TGCGCCAGCAACCCTCTCCAAGACAGTGTAGGCAATGAGCAGTTCTTC.

This clonotype was observed a handful of times. The CDR3 is CASSEAGAGTQYF. CDR3 in DNA: TGCGCCAGCAGTGAAGCGGGTGCAGGGACGCAGTATTTT. This rearrangement joins TRBV5-1 to TRBJ2-3; D might be TRBD2 (6 bases). Germline V gene sequence: CDR1 SGHRS, CDR2 YFSETQ. Trimming left V 5 bases short and J 9 bases short, with 16 bases between. CDR3 length equals 13 residues.

There are a few counts of this clonotype. The CDR3: CASSMRGGNTEAFF. In DNA, the CDR3 is TGTGCCAGTAGTATGCGCGGCGGGAACACTGAAGCTTTCTTT. The rearrangement links TRBV19 to TRBJ1-1; no reliable D call. Germline values: CDR1 LNHDA, CDR2 SQIVND (reference sequence). The CDR3 spans 14 residues. Between the trimmed V and J ends, which lost 3 bases and 1 base, there was a span of 9 bases.

This clonotype was counted ten times or more. This chain uses TRBV29-1 with TRBJ1-6; TRBD1 aligns across 10 bases. Germline V gene data show CDR1 as SQVTM and CDR2 as ANQGSEA. The length of the CDR3 is 14 residues. V was clipped by 5 bases and J by 7 bases; unmatched bases: 5. The DNA of the CDR3 is TGCAGCGTTCGACAGGGGGCTGGGAATTCACCCCTCCACTTT. Translated: CSVRQGAGNSPLHF.

This clonotype was seen ten or more times. This chain joins TRBV29-1 and TRBJ1-1; D gene uncertain. The CDR3 is 14 residues long. Germline V gene data show CDR1 as SQVTM and CDR2 as ANQGSEA. V lost 7 bases and J 3 bases, leaving 18 bases between the germline ends. CDR3 sequence reads: CSALGPRQDTEAFF. The CDR3 DNA is TGCAGCGCCCTCGGCCCCCGGCAGGACACTGAAGCTTTCTTT.

This clonotype showed up many times. The rearrangement uses TRBV18 and TRBJ1-1, with 7 bases lining up with TRBD1. J gave up 3 bases and V 6 bases, and 7 bases lay outside the gene matches. Germline V lookup: CDR1 KGHSH, CDR2 LQKENI. The CDR3 covers 14 residues. The CDR3 spells CASSPRTGDTEAFF. The CDR3 DNA reads TGTGCCAGCTCTCCTAGAACAGGGGACACTGAAGCTTTCTTT.

This clonotype was detected ten times or more. The V call is TRBV4-1, the J call TRBJ1-3; D perhaps matches TRBD1 (5 bases). The CDR3 extends over 17 amino acids. Trimming cost V 1 base and J 4 bases, with 17 bases left between them. Germline values: CDR1 MGHRA, CDR2 YSYEKL. CDR3: CASSQVIRDSRGNTIYF. CDR3 DNA: TGCGCCAGCAGCCAAGTCATACGGGACTCCCGGGGAAACACCATATATTTT.

This clonotype was counted ten times or more. CDR3 region: CAIRPFEGQYNQPQHF. The CDR3 coding sequence is TGTGCCATCAGACCCTTCGAAGGACAGTACAATCAGCCCCAGCATTTT. The chain joins TRBV10-3 to TRBJ1-5; a weak D match, TRBD1 (6 bases). This CDR3 spans 16 amino acids. V was cut by 6 bases and J by 3 bases, with 18 bases left in between. Germline lookup yields CDR1 ENHRY and CDR2 SYGVKD.

This clonotype was counted ten times or more. V is TRBV5-1 and J is TRBJ2-3; no definite D call. Deletions cut 0 bases from V and 2 bases from J, with 7 bases between. Germline-derived CDR1 and CDR2 are SGHRS and YFSETQ. The CDR3 covers 14 residues. The CDR3, as DNA: TGCGCCAGCAGCTTGGACAGCCCCACAGATACGCAGTATTTT. Translation: CASSLDSPTDTQYF.

This clonotype was seen a few times. The chain couples TRBV7-3 to TRBJ2-1; 8 positions match TRBD2. Germline CDR1 is SGHTA and CDR2 is FQGTGA. The CDR3 loop spans 14 amino acids. V gave up 5 bases and J gave up 7 bases; unmatched junction bases: 7. CDR3 sequence: CASSRGLVGNEQFF. The DNA of the CDR3 is TGTGCCAGCAGCCGGGGACTAGTGGGGAATGAGCAGTTCTTC.

V and J are TRBV20-1 and TRBJ1-1; D gene uncertain. Trimming removed 3 bases from V and 0 bases from J, with 20 bases in between. Germline lookup yields CDR1 DFQATT and CDR2 SNEGSKA (reference sequence). The CDR3 sequence is 17 residues long. CDR3 nucleotides: TGCAGTGCTAGTCGGGTCTTATCGGGCCTAATGAACACTGAAGCTTTCTTT. This sequence encodes CSASRVLSGLMNTEAFF.

This clonotype has more than one count but fewer than ten. It may be a read error: a sequence one base away is much more abundant. The chain has TRBV7-2 and TRBJ1-2, with D unclear. This CDR3 is 13 amino acids long. Looked up from germline, CDR1 is SGHTA and CDR2 is FQGNSA. The CDR3 coding sequence is TGTGCCGGCAGCTTAGATTACAGTAAAGGCTACACCTTC. It translates to CAGSLDYSKGYTF.

V gene TRBV28 combines with J gene TRBJ2-7; 8 nucleotides align to TRBD2. Germline V gives CDR1 MDHEN, CDR2 SYDVKM. The CDR3 consists of 20 residues. V gave up 5 bases and J gave up 3 bases; unmatched junction bases: 24. CDR3 nucleotide sequence: TGTGCCAGCAGTCCACTACGACAAATCACCTCGACTAGCGCGCACTACGAGCAGTACTTC. Residues: CASSPLRQITSTSAHYEQYF.

This clonotype was seen many times. The rearrangement links TRBV20-1 to TRBJ1-2; 7 bases map to TRBD1. V lost 2 bases and J lost 7; bases outside the gene matches: 10. Germline lookup yields CDR1 DFQATT and CDR2 SNEGSKA (reference sequence). This CDR3 is built from 14 residues. The CDR3, as DNA: TGCAGTGCTAGACGCTTGAGGGGGCAGGGTGGCTACACCTTC. Translating gives CSARRLRGQGGYTF.